Following are 5 T cell receptor beta chains from one sample sequenced in a study of regulatory T cells in long-lasting Graves disease (dated by TCRdb to the early 2020s). The sample's time point label, in plain terms: persistent/refractory GD, antithyroid drugs over 5 years with positive TRAb. For both TCR sequencing and RNA sequencing, RNA was extracted from PBMCs in TRIzol. Preparation of the library involved multiplex PCR. Reads for this sample came from an Illumina HiSeq 4000. CDR3 regions were amplified by Arm-PCR with iRepertoire HTBI primers to construct TCR beta libraries. The public reads were quality trimmed at Q25 with fastp and then assembled into clones with MiXCR by TCRdb, keeping productive beta chains. Identical CDR3 protein sequences are pooled into one entry, listed with their most common genes and DNA. This sample gives a few hundred thousand distinct CDR3 sequences in total; 23% of them show up just once. The ten largest clones capture roughly 26% of the sample.

The material sequenced was peripheral blood mononuclear cells (PBMCs), taken when the disease was refractory, from a patient treated with antithyroid drugs. The source of these receptors is a female donor with Graves disease.

Ten or more counts support this clonotype. The chain combines TRBV7-9 with TRBJ2-5; 7 nucleotides match TRBD1. The ends lost 5 bases at V and 7 bases at J; junction bases unmatched: 13. The CDR3 runs to 15 residues. CDR1 and CDR2 from the germline V gene are SEHNR and FQNEAQ (reference sequence). The CDR3 protein is CASSPRGQPTGTQYF. The CDR3 DNA follows: TGTGCCAGCAGCCCTAGGGGACAGCCCACCGGGACCCAGTACTTC.

This clonotype was seen only a few times. The chain combines TRBV7-2 with TRBJ2-2, with TRBD2 matching 9 bases. This CDR3 region has 16 residues. Per germline, CDR1 SGHTA and CDR2 FQGNSA. The ends lost 1 base at V and 5 bases at J; junction bases unmatched: 5. DNA of the CDR3: TGTGCCAGCAGCTTAGTGGCGGGAGGGCGGACCGGGGAGCTGTTTTTT. Its protein product is CASSLVAGGRTGELFF.

On this clonotype itself: A much larger clone is a single base away; this may be a read error. The chain uses TRBV2 and TRBJ2-2, with D perhaps matching TRBD1 (6 bases). CDR3 length: 15 residues. The germline gives CDR1 SNHLY, CDR2 FYNNEI. V was shortened by 8 bases and J by 1 base, with 14 bases between the two germline ends. The CDR3 is CASGYRQVNTGELFF. As DNA, the CDR3 is TGTGCCAGCGGTTATCGACAGGTGAACACCGGGGAGCTGTTTTTT.

This clonotype was recorded a few times. The chain has TRBV20-1 and TRBJ2-1; D remains unclear. The germline gives CDR1 DFQATT, CDR2 SNEGSKA (reference sequence). The CDR3 consists of 14 residues. Trimming stripped 2 bases from V and 0 bases from J, with 8 bases between. The CDR3 loop reads CSARRVSSYNEQFF. The DNA of the CDR3 is TGCAGTGCTAGAAGGGTAAGCTCCTACAATGAGCAGTTCTTC.

This clonotype was recorded many times. The V gene is TRBV10-3, the J gene TRBJ2-7; 7 bases are shared with TRBD1. Germline V gene lookup returns CDR1 ENHRY and CDR2 SYGVKD. CDR3 length equals 14 residues. Trimming removed 0 bases from V and 3 bases from J; junction bases left unmatched: 2. Written as DNA, the CDR3 is TGTGCCATCAGTGAGTCGACAGGGCTCTACGAGCAGTACTTC. Translated, it gives CAISESTGLYEQYF.